These T cell receptor beta chains were read from a single sample in a study of memory CD8 T cells in hepatitis C reinfection. The data were produced by immunoSEQ multiplex PCR, yet TCRdb's version contains in-frame clones alone and is incomplete. This table has about 50,000 clones, 75% to 90% appearing once. Material for sequencing was naive CD8+ T cells sorted from blood. The receptors shown here come from a man aged 18 to 29 with hepatitis C virus infection. Both conserved end residues are trimmed from each CDR3. Each record gives: V gene, D gene, CDR3 length, J gene, CDR3 protein. D genes are given only for firm matches.

V gene: TRBV29-1; D gene: TRBD2; CDR3 length: 13; J gene: TRBJ2-4; CDR3 protein: SVGTSGIAENIQY
V gene: TRBV9; D gene: TRBD1; CDR3 length: 15; J gene: TRBJ2-6; CDR3 protein: ASSVTGTGSGANVLT
V gene: TRBV5-8; D gene: TRBD2; CDR3 length: 14; J gene: TRBJ2-5; CDR3 protein: ASSTGLAGAQETQY
V gene: TRBV19; D gene: TRBD1; CDR3 length: 12; J gene: TRBJ1-2; CDR3 protein: ASSTWDRGKDYT
V gene: TRBV29-1; D gene: TRBD2; CDR3 length: 16; J gene: TRBJ2-3; CDR3 protein: SVVVVGVASGSTDTQY
V gene: TRBV27; D gene: NA; CDR3 length: 11; J gene: TRBJ1-1; CDR3 protein: ASSLLQGDEAF
V gene: TRBV9; D gene: NA; CDR3 length: 13; J gene: TRBJ2-1; CDR3 protein: ASSVRLDARNEQF
V gene: TRBV11-2; D gene: NA; CDR3 length: 13; J gene: TRBJ2-2; CDR3 protein: ASSLGQVNTGELF
V gene: TRBV6-1; D gene: TRBD1; CDR3 length: 12; J gene: TRBJ2-7; CDR3 protein: ASSPGQGFNEQY
V gene: TRBV6-5; D gene: NA; CDR3 length: 12; J gene: TRBJ2-1; CDR3 protein: ASSPPGFHNEQF
V gene: TRBV2; D gene: NA; CDR3 length: 12; J gene: TRBJ2-6; CDR3 protein: ASSDGTGANVLT
V gene: TRBV9; D gene: NA; CDR3 length: 12; J gene: TRBJ2-5; CDR3 protein: ASSTSGESETQY
V gene: TRBV15; D gene: TRBD2; CDR3 length: 12; J gene: TRBJ2-1; CDR3 protein: ATSRLAGGNEQF
V gene: TRBV19; D gene: NA; CDR3 length: 16; J gene: TRBJ2-5; CDR3 protein: ASSMFPQSGVVEETQY
V gene: TRBV6-5; D gene: NA; CDR3 length: 12; J gene: TRBJ1-4; CDR3 protein: ASSDGGLGEKLF
V gene: TRBV11-2; D gene: NA; CDR3 length: 12; J gene: TRBJ2-5; CDR3 protein: ASSLDPYQETQY
V gene: TRBV6-6; D gene: TRBD2; CDR3 length: 12; J gene: TRBJ2-7; CDR3 protein: ASSYSAGEGEQY
V gene: TRBV19; D gene: TRBD1; CDR3 length: 15; J gene: TRBJ1-5; CDR3 protein: ASSIGTGGMSNQPQH
V gene: TRBV2; D gene: NA; CDR3 length: 12; J gene: TRBJ1-4; CDR3 protein: ASLRLATNEKLF
V gene: TRBV9; D gene: NA; CDR3 length: 9; J gene: TRBJ2-7; CDR3 protein: ASSSGYEQY
V gene: TRBV6-5; D gene: TRBD1; CDR3 length: 12; J gene: TRBJ2-1; CDR3 protein: ASSLGQVGYEQF
V gene: TRBV19; D gene: NA; CDR3 length: 11; J gene: TRBJ2-1; CDR3 protein: ASSIAPLSEQF